These 17 T cell receptor beta chains share one sample of origin, sequenced in a study of blood T cell repertoires in COVID-19. Data came from immunoSEQ multiplex PCR; TCRdb stores just in-frame clones and leaves some out. The data hold roughly 60,000 clones, with 70% to 85% observed a single time. The sequencing sample was made of peripheral blood. The receptor set was obtained from a woman aged 55-75 years with acute or convalescent COVID-19.

This chain connects TRBV10-3 to TRBJ2-2; TRBD1 matches at 9 bases. This CDR3 has 15 residues. With V trimmed by 6 bases and J by 2 bases, 4 bases remained unmatched. Germline V gene lookup returns CDR1 ENHRY and CDR2 SYGVKD. The CDR3 region is CAISGTGLNTGELFF. The CDR3 bases are TGTGCCATCAGCGGGACAGGGCTTAACACCGGGGAGCTGTTTTTT.

This chain connects TRBV19 to TRBJ1-1; 9 nucleotides line up with TRBD1. Germline V gives CDR1 LNHDA, CDR2 SQIVND (reference sequence). The CDR3 has 12 residues. V trimming: 4 bases; J trimming: 11 bases; junction bases outside the gene matches: 5. DNA of the CDR3: TGTGCCAGTAGTACTACAGGGGGCGGCGCTTTCTTT. This codes for CASSTTGGGAFF.

The gene calls are TRBV21-1 and TRBJ1-1. TRBV21-1 is a pseudogene segment. The CDR3 consists of 17 residues. Written as DNA, the CDR3 is TGTGCCAGCAGCAAAGGAAGAGGGGCTTGGGGGGACACTGAAGCTTTCTTT. Translating it yields CASSKGRGAWGDTEAFF.

The CDR3 loop is CASSVLTGNTEAFF. The CDR3 region has the DNA TGTGCCAGTAGTGTACTAACAGGGAACACTGAAGCTTTCTTT. The gene calls are TRBV19 and TRBJ1-1; weak D call: TRBD1 (5 bases). Per the germline V gene, CDR1 is LNHDA and CDR2 is SQIVND (reference sequence). Trimming removed 5 bases at V and 1 base at J, with 11 bases between. The CDR3 covers 14 residues.

The chain couples TRBV3-1 (or the pseudogene TRBV3-2) to TRBJ2-2, with 9 bases aligning to TRBD1. This CDR3 is 17 amino acids long. Trimming removed 0 bases from V and 4 bases from J; junction bases left unmatched: 6. CDR1 and CDR2 (germline): LGHDT, YNNKEL (reference sequence). CDR3 bases: TGTGCCAGCAGCCAAGAGGTCGAGGACAGGGGCACCGGGGAGCTGTTTTTT. Translation: CASSQEVEDRGTGELFF.

This sequence joins TRBV4-1 and TRBJ1-5, with no clear D. Germline assignment: CDR1 MGHRA and CDR2 YSYEKL. The CDR3 length is 14 residues. The V end was cut by 1 base, the J end by 4 bases, with 8 bases between. Written as DNA, the CDR3 is TGCGCCAGCAGCCAAGTGGCAGTGAATCAGCCCCAGCATTTT. It encodes CASSQVAVNQPQHF.

The V and J genes are TRBV24-1 and TRBJ1-5; tentative D call: TRBD1 (6 bases). This CDR3 region has 15 residues. CDR1 and CDR2 (germline): KGHDR, SFDVKD. The V gene lost 10 bases and the J gene lost 0 bases, with 15 bases spanning the gap. The CDR3 is CATKLQGDSNQPQHF. The CDR3, as DNA: TGTGCCACGAAGCTACAGGGAGATAGCAATCAGCCCCAGCATTTT.

The rearrangement links TRBV3-1 (or the pseudogene TRBV3-2) to TRBJ2-1, with 16 bases that match TRBD2. V dropped 2 bases and J dropped 3; count of bases not matched to a gene: 7. CDR3 length: 19 residues. Germline V CDR1 and CDR2: LGHDT, YNNKEL (reference sequence). In nucleotides, the CDR3 is TGTGCCAGCAGCCAATCGGGACTAGCGGGGGGGGAGTACTACAATGAGCAGTTCTTC. Its translation: CASSQSGLAGGEYYNEQFF.

The sample holds a few counts of this clone. The rearrangement joins TRBV5-1 to TRBJ1-1; D gene uncertain. Deletions cut 4 bases from V and 2 bases from J, with 12 bases between. From germline, CDR1 is SGHRS and CDR2 YFSETQ. The CDR3 is 14 amino acids. The CDR3 is CASSQLGPNTEAFF. CDR3 DNA sequence: TGCGCCAGCAGCCAACTAGGCCCTAACACTGAAGCTTTCTTT.

V is TRBV2 and J is TRBJ2-1, with 7 positions matching TRBD1. CDR1 SNHLY and CDR2 FYNNEI come from the germline V gene. After removal of 5 bases from V and 2 bases from J, the junction contained 9 bases not matched to a gene. The CDR3 totals 16 residues. CDR3 nucleotide sequence: TGTGCCAGCAGTCACACGACAGGGTTTACCTACAATGAGCAGTTCTTC. Its protein product is CASSHTTGFTYNEQFF. The full variable domain, with the rest looked up from reference TRBV2 and TRBJ2-1, is EPEVTQTPSHQVTQMGQEVILRCVPISNHLYFYWYRQILGQKVEFLVSFYNNEISEKSEIFDDQFSVERPDGSNFTLKIRSTKLEDSAMYFCASSHTTGFTYNEQFFGPGTRLTVL.

The chain uses TRBV3-1 (or the pseudogene TRBV3-2) and TRBJ2-2; TRBD2 aligns across 7 bases. CDR3 length: 16 amino acids. CDR1 and CDR2 from the germline V gene are LGHDT and YNNKEL (reference sequence). With V trimmed by 5 bases and J by 4 bases, 10 bases remained unmatched. The chain's CDR3 is CASSSDVGGFTGELFF. CDR3 coding DNA: TGTGCCAGCAGCTCCGATGTGGGGGGGTTCACCGGGGAGCTGTTTTTT.

The gene calls are TRBV7-2 and TRBJ2-7; D is possibly TRBD1 (5 bases). The CDR3 runs 15 residues. CDR1 and CDR2 (germline): SGHTA, FQGNSA. V lost 0 bases to trimming and J lost 5 bases, with 14 bases between them. DNA for the CDR3: TGTGCCAGCAGCTTAGCGCTAGGGGCGGCGGACGAGCAGTACTTC. As protein: CASSLALGAADEQYF.

This clone has only a few counts. This chain joins TRBV7-9 and TRBJ2-7, with 8 bases fitting TRBD1. V shed 5 bases and J 5 bases; nucleotides not matched to a gene: 8. The CDR3 loop spans 14 amino acids. Germline V gene data show CDR1 as SEHNR and CDR2 as FQNEAQ (reference sequence). The CDR3 spells CASSDYRGADEQYF. CDR3 bases: TGTGCCAGCAGCGACTACAGGGGGGCCGACGAGCAGTACTTC.

The V call is TRBV4-2, the J call TRBJ1-2; 9 bases line up with TRBD1. V shed 6 bases and J 8 bases; nucleotides not matched to a gene: 7. In germline, CDR1 is LGHNA, CDR2 YNFKEQ. The CDR3 consists of 13 residues. CDR3 bases: TGTGCCAGCAGTCGGACAGGGGAGGAAGGCTACACCTTC. It specifies CASSRTGEEGYTF.

This chain links TRBV5-1 with TRBJ1-2; maybe TRBD1 (5 bases). The CDR3 totals 13 residues. V was pared by 0 bases and J by 4 bases, with 7 bases between. The germline CDR1 and CDR2 sequences are SGHRS and YFSETQ. In DNA form, the CDR3 reads TGCGCCAGCAGCTTGGAACAGGCCTATGGCTACACCTTC. Translation: CASSLEQAYGYTF.

The chain links TRBV6-6 to TRBJ1-1, with no clear D. The germline CDR1 and CDR2 sequences are MNHNY and SVGAGI (reference sequence). Trimming stripped 8 bases from V and 1 base from J, with 11 bases between. The CDR3 length is 13 residues. This CDR3 reads CASRYEGNTEAFF. The CDR3 DNA is TGTGCCAGCCGCTACGAGGGGAACACTGAAGCTTTCTTT.

The V and J genes are TRBV12-3 or TRBV12-4 and TRBJ2-1, with 8 positions matching TRBD2. The CDR3 is made up of 13 amino acids. V lost 8 bases, J lost 7 bases, and 7 bases stayed unmatched. CDR3 in amino acids: CASLRGVSNEQFF. As DNA, the CDR3 is TGTGCCAGCCTGCGGGGGGTTTCGAATGAGCAGTTCTTC.